This record looks at one TCR beta chain sequence and its context. Its antigen is as yet unknown. Germline lookup yields CDR1 SGHTA and CDR2 FQGNSA. The ends were cut back, 1 base at V and 1 base at J, with 8 bases in the middle. CDR3 length equals 15 residues. Terminally differentiated effector memory CD45RA+ cells were excluded by CCR7 positive selection of CD45RO-negative cells. Every donor was a Caucasian adult from Nashville, Tennessee. This record comes from a study of shared clonotypes between healthy human individuals. Authors' processing steps: For the immunoSEQ data, sequences were junction-only without quality scores, so filtering differed. Sequencing used immunoSEQ multiplex PCR; TCRdb keeps in-frame clones, though not all of them. V, J and clone size were drawn from that table, and D and trimming were deduced from the DNA. The data show around 2.1 million clones, more than 85% seen once.

Study-wide results and caveats: Shared clonotypes across all four donors exceeded non-shared ones in generation probability.

The chain joins TRBV7-2 to TRBJ2-1; D not certain. The receptor's source is a man between 18 and 29 years old in good health. Some clones in this sample may be carry-over from other donors' samples. Sequencing used naive CD8+ T cells from PBMCs. The CDR3 coding sequence is TGTGCCAGCAGCTTAGGGTTCGTATCCTACAATGAGCAGTTCTTC. This translates into CASSLGFVSYNEQFF.